These 10 T cell receptor beta chains were sequenced from one sample in a study of blood T cell repertoires in COVID-19. TCRdb's copy holds only in-frame clones and misses some; the assay was immunoSEQ multiplex PCR. The data show around 160,000 clones, roughly 79% seen once. What was sequenced was peripheral blood. These receptors originate from a human donor with acute or convalescent COVID-19. The donor label of this sample is uncertain.

The gene calls are TRBV6-5 and TRBJ2-7; tentatively, D is TRBD1 (7 bases). The CDR3 covers 13 residues. V was trimmed by 6 bases and J by 6 bases, leaving 15 bases between them. Germline V lookup: CDR1 MNHEY, CDR2 SVGAGI. Written as DNA, the CDR3 is TGTGCCAGCAGAGGGGCAGGGGGGATCGAGCAGTACTTC. Translated, it gives CASRGAGGIEQYF.

This rearrangement joins TRBV5-1 to TRBJ2-3; 7 nucleotides line up with TRBD1. The CDR3 runs 14 residues. Germline trimming cut 4 bases from V and 1 base from J; bases unmatched to any gene: 3. CDR1 is SGHRS, CDR2 YFSETQ, per germline. The CDR3 loop reads CASSADRGTDTQYF. The CDR3 DNA reads TGCGCCAGCAGCGCAGACAGGGGCACAGATACGCAGTATTTT. Full variable domain (rest looked up from reference TRBV5-1 and TRBJ2-3): KAGVTQTPRYLIKTRGQQVTLSCSPISGHRSVSWYQQTPGQGLQFLFEYFSETQRNKGNFPGRFSGRQFSNSRSEMNVSTLELGDSALYLCASSADRGTDTQYFGPGTRLTVL.

The rearrangement joins TRBV7-6 to TRBJ2-7; TRBD1 aligns across 7 bases. The CDR3 sequence is 13 residues long. After removal of 2 bases from V and 6 bases from J, the junction contained 4 bases not matched to a gene. Germline values: CDR1 SGHVS, CDR2 FNYEAQ. In nucleotides, the CDR3 is TGTGCCAGCAGCTTAAGGGACAGAGGCGAGCAGTACGTC. Its protein product is CASSLRDRGEQYV.

The chain joins TRBV14 to TRBJ2-4; 7 bases are a match to TRBD1. CDR3 length: 15 residues. The V gene's germline CDR1 is SGHDN and CDR2 FVKESK. Trimming at V came to 0 bases and at J to 8 bases, leaving 7 bases not matched to a gene. In nucleotides, the CDR3 is TGTGCCAGCAGCCAAGAAACAGGGGCAAGAGACATTCAGTACTTC. Protein: CASSQETGARDIQYF.

The chain uses TRBV18 and TRBJ1-1, with a weak D call TRBD1 (6 bases). CDR1 and CDR2 (germline): KGHSH, LQKENI. Deletions cut 1 base from V and 5 bases from J, with 11 bases between. This CDR3 has 14 amino acids. The CDR3 DNA sequence: TGTGCCAGCTCACCACAACAGGGACAAACTGAAGCTTTCTTT. Residues: CASSPQQGQTEAFF. The whole variable domain, filled in from reference TRBV18 and TRBJ1-1, reads NAGVMQNPRHLVRRRGQEARLRCSPMKGHSHVYWYRQLPEEGLKFMVYLQKENIIDESGMPKERFSAEFPKEGPSILRIQQVVRGDSAAYFCASSPQQGQTEAFFGQGTRLTVV.

The rearrangement joins TRBV5-1 to TRBJ2-2; 9 bases map to TRBD2. Germline V gene lookup returns CDR1 SGHRS and CDR2 YFSETQ. With 2 bases clipped from V and 7 bases from J, the junction kept 9 bases outside the gene matches. The CDR3 has 16 amino acids. The CDR3 bases are TGCGCCAGCAGCTTTTTGGCGGGGGGGCCTGGCGGGGAGCTGTTTTTT. Amino acids: CASSFLAGGPGGELFF.

The chain is built from TRBV9 and TRBJ1-2; 7 bases are a match to TRBD1. This CDR3 region has 16 residues. V was clipped by 3 bases and J by 1 base; unmatched bases: 9. Germline CDR1 reads SGDLS; CDR2 reads YYNGEE. CDR3 in amino acids: CASSDTGTALNYGYTF. The CDR3 nucleotides read TGTGCCAGCAGCGACACAGGGACAGCCCTTAACTATGGCTACACCTTC.

V gene TRBV4-2 combines with J gene TRBJ1-1; D call uncertain. The CDR3 is made up of 15 amino acids. V gave up 0 bases and J gave up 5 bases, with 13 bases separating them. Germline CDR1 and CDR2: LGHNA and YNFKEQ. This CDR3 is CASSQDSAGGTEAFF. The CDR3 bases are TGTGCCAGCAGCCAAGATTCCGCCGGAGGGACTGAAGCTTTCTTT.

The rearrangement links TRBV27 to TRBJ2-1; TRBD1 agrees at 10 bases. V shed 6 bases and J 4 bases; nucleotides not matched to a gene: 9. CDR1 and CDR2 (germline): MNHEY, SMNVEV (reference sequence). The CDR3 is made up of 16 amino acids. CDR3 nucleotides: TGTGCCAGCAGATATACCGGGACAGGGGTATACAATGAGCAGTTCTTC. Amino acids: CASRYTGTGVYNEQFF.

The V gene is TRBV7-2, the J gene TRBJ1-2, with D uncertain. The CDR3 length is 17 residues. Trimming took off 5 bases at V and 2 bases at J, with 21 bases between the two ends. Germline V gene lookup returns CDR1 SGHTA and CDR2 FQGNSA. The CDR3: CASSTSTNANTNYGYTF. The CDR3 DNA reads TGTGCCAGCAGCACCTCGACAAATGCGAACACCAACTATGGCTACACCTTC.